A selection of T cell receptor beta chains follows, all from one sample in a study of cytomegalovirus exposure and HLA in healthy donors. The protocol was immunoSEQ multiplex PCR, while the TCRdb copy is restricted to in-frame clones and leaves out a portion. The data show some 130,000 clones, 85% to 90% seen once. The specimen sequenced was PBMCs. These receptors were collected from a woman in her late teens or twenties in good health and CMV-seropositive. The CDR3 runs from the conserved cysteine through the conserved F or W. The order of the fields is CDR3 protein, CDR3 DNA, V gene, clone size, CDR3 length, D gene, J gene. The D gene is left open where the match is weak. Clone size is not always given. Where it is, it says once, few, many or a class for expanded clones.

CDR3: CASTEEVAGGRKQFF
DNA: TGTGCCAGCACCGAGGAGGTAGCGGGGGGACGGAAGCAGTTCTTC
V: TRBV6-5
size: once
length: 15
D: TRBD2
J: TRBJ2-1

CDR3: CASSQRLNTEAFF
DNA: TGCGCCAGCAGCCAACGGTTGAACACTGAAGCTTTCTTT
V: TRBV5-1
size: -
length: 13
D: -
J: TRBJ1-1

CDR3: CASSFPGSWDSPLHF
DNA: TGTGCCAGCAGTTTTCCAGGGTCTTGGGATTCACCCCTCCACTTT
V: TRBV28
size: few
length: 15
D: -
J: TRBJ1-6

CDR3: CAWVEPGLSYNSPLHF
DNA: TGTGCCTGGGTCGAACCGGGACTATCCTATAATTCACCCCTCCACTTT
V: TRBV30
size: once
length: 16
D: -
J: TRBJ1-6

CDR3: CASSMKHNTDTQYF
DNA: TGTGCCAGTAGTATGAAACATAACACAGATACGCAGTATTTT
V: TRBV19
size: -
length: 14
D: -
J: TRBJ2-3

CDR3: CASSPGFRSGNTIYF
DNA: TGTGCCAGCAGCCCGGGGTTCCGCTCTGGAAACACCATATATTTT
V: TRBV7-6
size: -
length: 15
D: -
J: TRBJ1-3

CDR3: CASSSPDRTNTEAFF
DNA: TGTGCCAGCAGTTCCCCGGACAGGACTAACACTGAAGCTTTCTTT
V: TRBV6-6
size: -
length: 15
D: TRBD1
J: TRBJ1-1

CDR3: CASSELENSPLHF
DNA: TGTGCCAGCAGTGAATTGGAGAATTCACCCCTCCACTTT
V: TRBV25-1
size: few
length: 13
D: -
J: TRBJ1-6

CDR3: CASSPAGGSEQFF
DNA: TGTGCCAGCTCACCGGCCGGGGGTAGTGAGCAGTTCTTC
V: TRBV18
size: -
length: 13
D: -
J: TRBJ2-1

CDR3: CASSVYRVGNEQYF
DNA: TGTGCCAGCAGTGTTTACAGGGTCGGCAACGAGCAGTACTTC
V: TRBV2
size: -
length: 14
D: -
J: TRBJ2-7

CDR3: CSVEDFRAQGYTF
DNA: TGCAGCGTTGAAGATTTCAGGGCCCAAGGCTACACCTTC
V: TRBV29-1
size: -
length: 13
D: -
J: TRBJ1-2

CDR3: CASSQPTGGNTEAFF
DNA: TGTGCCAGCAGTCAACCGACAGGGGGCAACACTGAAGCTTTCTTT
V: TRBV6-5
size: -
length: 15
D: TRBD1
J: TRBJ1-1

CDR3: CASSWREYYEQYF
DNA: TGTGCCAGCAGTTGGCGGGAGTACTACGAGCAGTACTTC
V: TRBV6-5
size: -
length: 13
D: TRBD2
J: TRBJ2-7

CDR3: CASSLGGSGNTGELFF
DNA: TGTGCCAGCAGCTTAGGTGGTAGCGGAAACACCGGGGAGCTGTTTTTT
V: TRBV7-9
size: -
length: 16
D: -
J: TRBJ2-2

CDR3: CASGLVAIGNEQFF
DNA: TGTGCCAGCGGACTAGTGGCCATAGGCAATGAGCAGTTCTTC
V: TRBV2
size: -
length: 14
D: TRBD2
J: TRBJ2-1

CDR3: CASTVSGNTIYF
DNA: TGTGCCAGCACCGTCTCTGGAAACACCATATATTTT
V: TRBV7-9
size: -
length: 12
D: -
J: TRBJ1-3

CDR3: CASSGETSFAWDGRQFF
DNA: TGTGCCAGCAGTGGGGAGACTAGTTTTGCCTGGGACGGGCGGCAGTTCTTC
V: TRBV6-1
size: -
length: 17
D: -
J: TRBJ2-1

CDR3: CASSLRRGPVDTQYF
DNA: TGTGCCAGCAGCTTAAGAAGGGGGCCGGTAGATACGCAGTATTTT
V: TRBV13
size: -
length: 15
D: TRBD1
J: TRBJ2-3

CDR3: CASRRRLGQDSWSPRDLSGYTF
DNA: TGCGCCAGCAGGCGGCGTTTGGGACAGGACTCTTGGTCGCCTCGTGACCTCTCTGGCTACACCTTC
V: TRBV5-1
size: -
length: 22
D: TRBD1
J: TRBJ1-2

CDR3: CASSPGDTEAFF
DNA: TGTGCCAGTTCCCCGGGGGACACTGAAGCTTTCTTT
V: TRBV19
size: -
length: 12
D: -
J: TRBJ1-1

CDR3: CAWNLVGEAGTQYF
DNA: TGTGCCTGGAATTTAGTAGGAGAAGCGGGGACCCAGTACTTC
V: TRBV30
size: -
length: 14
D: -
J: TRBJ2-5

CDR3: CATSRDPQGSQYF
DNA: TGTGCCACCAGCAGAGACCCTCAGGGGTCCCAGTACTTC
V: TRBV15
size: -
length: 13
D: -
J: TRBJ2-5

CDR3: CASSWNPGQGSEKLFF
DNA: TGTGCCAGCAGCTGGAATCCGGGACAGGGGTCTGAAAAACTGTTTTTT
V: TRBV5-4
size: -
length: 16
D: TRBD1
J: TRBJ1-4

CDR3: CASSGGTGVATYNEQFF
DNA: TGTGCCAGCAGCGGGGGGACAGGCGTCGCCACCTACAATGAGCAGTTCTTC
V: TRBV9
size: -
length: 17
D: TRBD1
J: TRBJ2-1

CDR3: CASSIVQGISAFF
DNA: TGTGCCAGTAGTATAGTTCAGGGAATATCGGCTTTCTTT
V: TRBV19
size: once
length: 13
D: -
J: TRBJ1-1

CDR3: CASAAGLSYEQYF
DNA: TGTGCCAGTGCCGCGGGGCTCTCCTACGAGCAGTACTTC
V: TRBV19
size: -
length: 13
D: -
J: TRBJ2-7

CDR3: CSASAYEQYF
DNA: TGCAGTGCCTCTGCGTACGAGCAGTACTTC
V: TRBV20-1
size: -
length: 10
D: -
J: TRBJ2-7

CDR3: CASSEGALAKNIQYF
DNA: TGTGCCAGCAGCGAGGGGGCCTTAGCCAAAAACATTCAGTACTTC
V: TRBV2
size: -
length: 15
D: TRBD1
J: TRBJ2-4

CDR3: CASSSETGPGANVLTF
DNA: TGCGCCAGCAGCTCGGAGACAGGGCCTGGGGCCAACGTCCTGACTTTC
V: TRBV5-1
size: -
length: 16
D: TRBD1
J: TRBJ2-6

CDR3: CASRWEQSGSPLHF
DNA: TGTGCCAGCAGATGGGAACAAAGCGGATCACCCCTCCACTTT
V: TRBV2
size: few
length: 14
D: -
J: TRBJ1-6

CDR3: CASSLVDRGRTNPGELFF
DNA: TGTGCCAGCAGCTTAGTTGACAGGGGGAGGACAAATCCCGGGGAGCTGTTTTTT
V: TRBV7-6
size: once
length: 18
D: TRBD1
J: TRBJ2-2

CDR3: CAISGPGTGSYEQYF
DNA: TGTGCCATCAGTGGGCCCGGGACAGGCTCCTACGAGCAGTACTTC
V: TRBV10-3
size: few
length: 15
D: TRBD1
J: TRBJ2-7

CDR3: CASSPLRRWEKLFF
DNA: TGTGCCAGCAGCCCACTACGGAGGTGGGAAAAACTGTTTTTT
V: TRBV11-2
size: few
length: 14
D: -
J: TRBJ1-4

CDR3: CASSRTAPNTEAFF
DNA: TGTGCCAGCTCCCGGACAGCACCGAACACTGAAGCTTTCTTT
V: TRBV5-6
size: -
length: 14
D: -
J: TRBJ1-1

CDR3: CASRPTSGENTGELFF
DNA: TGTGCCAGCAGACCGACTAGCGGAGAGAACACCGGGGAGCTGTTTTTT
V: TRBV7-2
size: -
length: 16
D: TRBD2
J: TRBJ2-2

CDR3: CASSPAEGSSSYEQYF
DNA: TGTGCCAGCAGCCCAGCCGAGGGTAGTTCTTCCTACGAGCAGTACTTC
V: TRBV7-2
size: -
length: 16
D: -
J: TRBJ2-7

CDR3: CASSVASGPQETQYF
DNA: TGTGCCAGCAGCGTCGCTAGCGGGCCTCAAGAGACCCAGTACTTC
V: TRBV9
size: -
length: 15
D: TRBD2
J: TRBJ2-5

CDR3: CASSRGQPDRGSYNEQFF
DNA: TGTGCCAGCTCACGGGGTCAACCGGACAGGGGCTCCTACAATGAGCAGTTCTTC
V: TRBV18
size: -
length: 18
D: TRBD1
J: TRBJ2-1

CDR3: CASSPRTGITPNYGYTF
DNA: TGTGCCAGCAGTCCAAGGACAGGGATCACTCCTAACTATGGCTACACCTTC
V: TRBV27
size: -
length: 17
D: TRBD1
J: TRBJ1-2

CDR3: CSAGTLRAFF
DNA: TGCAGTGCTGGGACTTTACGGGCTTTCTTT
V: TRBV20-1
size: -
length: 10
D: -
J: TRBJ1-1

CDR3: CASSPQGETEAFF
DNA: TGTGCCAGCTCACCCCAGGGGGAAACTGAAGCTTTCTTT
V: TRBV18
size: -
length: 13
D: TRBD1
J: TRBJ1-1

CDR3: CASSQEGQGGNEKLFF
DNA: TGCGCCAGCAGCCAAGAGGGACAGGGGGGCAATGAAAAACTGTTTTTT
V: TRBV4-3
size: -
length: 16
D: TRBD1
J: TRBJ1-4

CDR3: CASSPTWSNQPQHF
DNA: TGTGCCAGCAGTCCGACATGGAGCAATCAGCCCCAGCATTTT
V: TRBV28
size: -
length: 14
D: -
J: TRBJ1-5

CDR3: CASSSQSGVNYGYTF
DNA: TGTGCCAGCAGTTCACAGAGCGGGGTTAACTATGGCTACACCTTC
V: TRBV6-6
size: -
length: 15
D: -
J: TRBJ1-2

CDR3: CASSRLGQGGTEAFF
DNA: TGTGCCAGCAGTCGCTTGGGACAGGGAGGGACTGAAGCTTTCTTT
V: TRBV2
size: -
length: 15
D: TRBD1
J: TRBJ1-1

CDR3: CASSLGGNSGNTIYF
DNA: TGTGCCAGCAGCTTAGGTGGCAACTCTGGAAACACCATATATTTT
V: TRBV7-9
size: -
length: 15
D: -
J: TRBJ1-3

CDR3: CASSFVPSTGNQPQHF
DNA: TGTGCCAGCAGTTTTGTACCGTCGACAGGCAATCAGCCCCAGCATTTT
V: TRBV28
size: -
length: 16
D: -
J: TRBJ1-5

CDR3: CASRAGVDYGYTF
DNA: TGTGCCAGCAGGGCAGGTGTTGACTATGGCTACACCTTC
V: TRBV6-1
size: -
length: 13
D: -
J: TRBJ1-2

CDR3: CASSPRQVDNEQFF
DNA: TGTGCCAGCAGCCCCCGGCAGGTGGACAATGAGCAGTTCTTC
V: TRBV6-5
size: -
length: 14
D: -
J: TRBJ2-1

CDR3: CASSLNGLAGNNEQFF
DNA: TGCGCCAGCAGCTTGAACGGACTAGCGGGGAACAATGAGCAGTTCTTC
V: TRBV5-1
size: -
length: 16
D: TRBD2
J: TRBJ2-1

CDR3: CASSQGLQRADTQYF
DNA: TGCGCCAGCAGCCAAGGTCTCCAGAGGGCAGATACGCAGTATTTT
V: TRBV4-1
size: -
length: 15
D: -
J: TRBJ2-3

CDR3: CASSLALAGFYNEQFF
DNA: TGTGCCAGCAGCTTGGCGCTAGCGGGGTTCTACAATGAGCAGTTCTTC
V: TRBV5-4
size: -
length: 16
D: TRBD2
J: TRBJ2-1

CDR3: CASSQEQASTPSGNTIYF
DNA: TGCGCCAGCAGCCAAGAACAGGCCTCAACCCCCTCTGGAAACACCATATATTTT
V: TRBV4-1
size: -
length: 18
D: -
J: TRBJ1-3

CDR3: CASSQGSTRGTGELFF
DNA: TGTGCCAGCAGCCAAGGATCCACCCGGGGCACCGGGGAGCTGTTTTTT
V: TRBV4-2
size: -
length: 16
D: -
J: TRBJ2-2

CDR3: CASSLGGARGTGNTIYF
DNA: TGTGCCAGCAGCCTGGGGGGTGCTCGGGGGACTGGAAACACCATATATTTT
V: TRBV5-4
size: -
length: 17
D: -
J: TRBJ1-3

CDR3: CASSEGLAELLGELFF
DNA: TGTGCCAGCAGCGAGGGACTAGCTGAACTCCTAGGGGAGCTGTTTTTT
V: TRBV5-6
size: -
length: 16
D: TRBD2
J: TRBJ2-2

CDR3: CASSLVFGNTGELFF
DNA: TGTGCCAGCAGCTTAGTCTTCGGGAACACCGGGGAGCTGTTTTTT
V: TRBV11-2
size: -
length: 15
D: -
J: TRBJ2-2

CDR3: CASSFTGGDTQYF
DNA: TGTGCCAGCAGCTTCACAGGGGGAGATACGCAGTATTTT
V: TRBV7-6
size: once
length: 13
D: TRBD1
J: TRBJ2-3

CDR3: CASRLRTSGTTYEQYF
DNA: TGTGCCAGCAGACTTAGGACTAGCGGGACGACCTACGAGCAGTACTTC
V: TRBV13
size: -
length: 16
D: TRBD2
J: TRBJ2-7